These 22 T cell receptor beta chains originate from one sample sequenced in a study of PD-1 blockade in mismatch repair-deficient tumors. Repertoires were generated with immunoSEQ multiplex PCR, while TCRdb's copy carries only in-frame clones and drops some. The sample has some 100,000 clones, about 79% seen once. The specimen comprised peripheral blood, sampled approximately 8 months after starting pembrolizumab. The receptors shown here come from an adult with mismatch repair-deficient cancer.

The chain joins TRBV11-2 to TRBJ1-5, with D uncertain. The CDR3 runs to 13 residues. Germline CDR1 SGHAT, CDR2 FQNNGV. Trimming took off 3 bases at V and 4 bases at J, with 7 bases between the two ends. Written as DNA, the CDR3 is TGTGCCAGCAGCTTGGGTCAGAATCAGCCCCAGCATTTT. Translating it yields CASSLGQNQPQHF.

This clone appeared a single time. The genes are TRBV5-5 and TRBJ2-2; 8 positions agree with TRBD1. Germline V gene sequence: CDR1 SGHKS, CDR2 YYEKEE (reference sequence). Unmatched junction bases numbered 5, after V lost 4 bases and J lost 0 bases. This CDR3 has 16 amino acids. The CDR3 protein is CASSLWTGSNTGELFF. CDR3 coding DNA: TGTGCCAGCAGCCTCTGGACAGGGTCGAACACCGGGGAGCTGTTTTTT.

As to this clone: Additional DNA sequences in this sample encode the identical CDR3. This rearrangement joins TRBV2 to TRBJ1-4; D gene unclear. CDR3 length: 14 residues. Germline V lookup: CDR1 SNHLY, CDR2 FYNNEI. V was shortened by 6 bases and J by 4 bases, with 12 bases between the two germline ends. The CDR3, as DNA: TGTGCCAGCAGCTTACCGACCCTTAATGAAAAACTGTTTTTT. Its protein product is CASSLPTLNEKLFF.

V gene TRBV15 combines with J gene TRBJ2-1, with D unresolved. Germline CDR1 reads LNHNV; CDR2 reads YYDKDF (reference sequence). Between the trimmed V and J ends, which lost 0 bases and 14 bases, there was a span of 11 bases. The CDR3 has 12 amino acids. The CDR3: CATSRDRRLKFF. CDR3 DNA sequence: TGTGCCACCAGCAGAGATAGGAGACTCAAGTTCTTC.

Ten or more counts support this clone. The chain uses TRBV5-1 and TRBJ2-3, with TRBD2 as a possible D gene (6 bases). The V end was cut by 0 bases, the J end by 5 bases, with 16 bases between. The CDR3 contains 16 residues. Germline V gene data show CDR1 as SGHRS and CDR2 as YFSETQ. CDR3 nucleotides: TGCGCCAGCAGCTTGGGTGTGCCTAGCGAAGGAGATACGCAGTATTTT. Residues: CASSLGVPSEGDTQYF. Variable domain in full (rest from reference TRBV5-1 and TRBJ2-3): KAGVTQTPRYLIKTRGQQVTLSCSPISGHRSVSWYQQTPGQGLQFLFEYFSETQRNKGNFPGRFSGRQFSNSRSEMNVSTLELGDSALYLCASSLGVPSEGDTQYFGPGTRLTVL.

The V and J genes are TRBV5-6 and TRBJ2-3, with a possible D match to TRBD2 (6 bases). V was clipped by 4 bases and J by 4 bases, with 10 bases between them. The CDR3 length is 13 residues. CDR1 SGHDT and CDR2 YYEEEE come from the germline V gene. The CDR3 is CASSVAVADTQYF. DNA of the CDR3: TGTGCCAGCAGCGTAGCGGTAGCAGATACGCAGTATTTT.

J is TRBJ2-3 and V is TRBV30, with D tentatively TRBD1 or TRBD2 (6 bases each). Trimming shortened V by 2 bases and J by 0 bases, and 12 bases separated the two germline ends. This CDR3 has 15 residues. The V gene's germline CDR1 is GTSNPN and CDR2 SVGIG (reference sequence). CDR3 sequence reads: CAWSRRGTSTDTQYF. The CDR3 DNA reads TGTGCCTGGAGTCGTAGGGGGACTAGCACAGATACGCAGTATTTT.

V and J are TRBV11-2 and TRBJ1-1; no reliable D call. With 1 base removed from V and 2 bases from J, the gap between germline ends came to 8 bases. Germline values: CDR1 SGHAT, CDR2 FQNNGV. CDR3 length: 14 amino acids. The CDR3: CASSLVASNTEAFF. Here the CDR3 DNA reads TGTGCCAGCAGCTTAGTGGCCAGCAACACTGAAGCTTTCTTT.

The V and J genes are TRBV5-1 and TRBJ2-7; D unresolved. Germline loops: CDR1 SGHRS, CDR2 YFSETQ. This CDR3 is built from 16 residues. V was clipped by 1 base and J by 0 bases, with 14 bases between them. CDR3 loop: CASSLSRRGFSYEQYF. DNA of the CDR3: TGCGCCAGCAGCTTGAGTCGCAGAGGATTCTCCTACGAGCAGTACTTC.

Only a few counts were recorded for this clone. The chain is built from TRBV19 and TRBJ1-4, with a possible D match to TRBD1 (5 bases). Trimming took off 4 bases at V and 8 bases at J, with 14 bases between the two ends. There are 14 residues in the CDR3. The V gene's germline CDR1 is LNHDA and CDR2 SQIVND (reference sequence). CDR3 sequence: CASSSRTRREKLFF. The CDR3, as DNA: TGTGCCAGTAGTAGCCGGACAAGACGGGAAAAACTGTTTTTT.

V is TRBV6-5 and J is TRBJ1-5, with TRBD1 as a possible D gene (5 bases). This CDR3 is built from 13 residues. Germline CDR1 and CDR2: MNHEY and SVGAGI. The ends were cut back, 6 bases at V and 6 bases at J, with 12 bases in the middle. The CDR3 spells CASSPGTSQPQHF. Here the CDR3 DNA reads TGTGCCAGCAGCCCCGGGACCTCTCAGCCCCAGCATTTT.

The chain has TRBV7-9 and TRBJ2-1, with D uncertain. The CDR3 runs to 8 residues. Looked up from germline, CDR1 is SEHNR and CDR2 is FQNEAQ (reference sequence). V was trimmed by 4 bases and J by 13 bases, leaving 2 bases between them. The CDR3 coding sequence is TGTGCCAGCAGCTCCCAGTTCTTC. It encodes CASSSQFF.

In this sample, this clone turned up once. V gene TRBV5-1 combines with J gene TRBJ2-2; D not certain. The V end was cut by 0 bases, the J end by 1 base, with 10 bases between. CDR3 length equals 16 residues. Per germline, CDR1 SGHRS and CDR2 YFSETQ. The CDR3 spells CASSLELTQNTGELFF. Here the CDR3 DNA reads TGCGCCAGCAGCTTGGAACTGACCCAGAACACCGGGGAGCTGTTTTTT.

This rearrangement joins TRBV11-3 to TRBJ1-3; D gene unclear. This CDR3 spans 14 amino acids. From germline, CDR1 is SGHNT and CDR2 YENEEA. Trimming took 4 bases from V and 0 from J, leaving 7 bases between them. The CDR3 sequence: CASSSYRSGNTIYF. For the CDR3, the DNA is TGTGCCAGCAGCTCGTATCGCTCTGGAAACACCATATATTTT.

This clone was seen a single time. The CDR3 nucleotides are TGTGCCAGCAGCGGGGAGGGGGCGCGTACTGAAGCTTTCTTT. This gives the protein CASSGEGARTEAFF. The gene calls are TRBV6-1 and TRBJ1-1; 7 nucleotides match TRBD1. CDR1 and CDR2 from the germline V gene are MNHNS and SASEGT. The length of the CDR3 is 14 residues. The V segment lost 6 bases and the J segment 5 bases; nucleotides outside the gene matches: 9.

This clone was counted only a few times. In DNA, the CDR3 is TGTGCCAGCAGGAATAGGGTTACGGATTCCGGGGAGCTGTTTTTT. Its translation is CASRNRVTDSGELFF. The chain is built from TRBV11-3 and TRBJ2-2; no firm D call. The CDR3 runs 15 residues. Trimming took 6 bases from V and 6 from J, leaving 17 bases between them. The germline gives CDR1 SGHNT, CDR2 YENEEA.

This sequence joins TRBV7-9 and TRBJ2-5; the match to TRBD1 covers 10 bases. Looked up from germline, CDR1 is SEHNR and CDR2 is FQNEAQ (reference sequence). The V segment lost 6 bases and the J segment 5 bases; nucleotides outside the gene matches: 21. The CDR3 has 19 residues. In nucleotides, the CDR3 is TGTGCCAGCAGGCCTGTTGATCTACTTCCGGGACAGGGGAAGGAGACCCAGTACTTC. This codes for CASRPVDLLPGQGKETQYF.

This chain links TRBV4-3 with TRBJ2-3; the D gene could be TRBD1 or TRBD2 (7 bases each). The germline V gene has CDR1 LGHNA and CDR2 YSLEER. With 0 bases removed from V and 1 base from J, the gap between germline ends came to 14 bases. This CDR3 is built from 17 residues. The CDR3 protein is CASSQDRQGGRTDTQYF. In DNA, the CDR3 is TGCGCCAGCAGCCAAGATCGACAGGGAGGGCGCACAGATACGCAGTATTTT.

The chain has TRBV10-1 and TRBJ2-1; 10 bases match TRBD2. The CDR3 is 15 amino acids. Germline V gene lookup returns CDR1 WNHNN and CDR2 SYGVQD (reference sequence). J gave up 2 bases and V 4 bases, and 2 bases lay outside the gene matches. CDR3 sequence reads: CASSGTSGAYNEQFF. In nucleotides, the CDR3 is TGCGCCAGCAGTGGGACTAGCGGAGCCTACAATGAGCAGTTCTTC.

The V and J genes are TRBV19 and TRBJ1-5; a weak D match, TRBD1 (6 bases). Germline V CDR1 and CDR2: LNHDA, SQIVND (reference sequence). V dropped 7 bases and J dropped 2 bases, with 21 bases sitting between them. The CDR3 length is 17 residues. In DNA form, the CDR3 reads TGTGCCAGTACCGAGTCGACACAGGGTCCGGGCAATCAGCCCCAGCATTTT. Amino acids: CASTESTQGPGNQPQHF.

This clone was found once. The rearrangement joins TRBV6-6 to TRBJ2-3; 7 nucleotides match TRBD1. This CDR3 has 15 residues. J lost 1 base, V lost 5 bases, and 6 bases had no gene match. The germline gives CDR1 MNHNY, CDR2 SVGAGI (reference sequence). The CDR3 here is CASSRGGTGTDTQYF. The CDR3 nucleotides are TGTGCCAGCAGTCGAGGGGGCACGGGCACAGATACGCAGTATTTT.

V and J are TRBV5-6 and TRBJ1-2, with D possibly being TRBD1 (6 bases). V was clipped by 4 bases and J by 1 base, with 14 bases between them. This CDR3 region has 15 residues. CDR1 SGHDT and CDR2 YYEEEE come from the germline V gene. The DNA of the CDR3 is TGTGCCAGCAGCCGCGAGGACAGACTTAACTATGGCTACACCTTC. This translates into CASSREDRLNYGYTF.